This T cell receptor beta chain appears in the sequencing data of a study of cytomegalovirus exposure and HLA in healthy donors. Germline CDR1 MNHEY, CDR2 SVGAGI. Germline trimming cut 5 bases from V and 5 bases from J; bases unmatched to any gene: 9. This CDR3 is 15 amino acids long. Findings and limits, study-wide: When analyzed later, the rates of TCR association showed variation by HLA locus, with DRB1 the most and HLA-C the fewest. Per published accounts, TCR beta sequences correctly predicted the HLA-A and HLA-B alleles of most subjects. Most TCR beta V segments were productive about 90% or about 30% of the time in an earlier analysis.

On this clone: What it binds is unknown.

The PCR contained 60 Vbeta and 13 Jbeta primers. Profiling relied on immunoSEQ multiplex PCR, and the TCRdb table lists in-frame clones only, not all of them. The data show approximately 100,000 clones, with 76% seen just once and 4.1% held by the top ten. The specimen was PBMCs. The chain combines TRBV6-5 with TRBJ2-1; 7 nucleotides line up with TRBD1. The sequence was obtained from a man between 35 and 55 years old in good health and CMV-seronegative. Here the CDR3 reads CASSPPLQGHNEQFF. The CDR3 DNA reads TGTGCCAGCAGTCCCCCTCTACAGGGGCACAATGAGCAGTTCTTC.